This is a list of T cell receptor beta chains from one sample in a study of tumor-infiltrating lymphocytes in primary liver carcinoma. TCRdb used MiXCR to reprocess the multiplex PCR reads, holding one entry per CDR3 protein. The data show 150,000 to 200,000 distinct CDR3 sequences, 60% seen once. Input material: peripheral blood. The receptors were gathered from a man aged 40-49 years with primary liver carcinoma and hepatitis B virus infection. Both conserved end residues are part of each CDR3. The D gene is left open where the match is weak. Clone size is not always given. Where it is, it says once, few, many or a class for expanded clones.

clone size: .; J gene: TRBJ2-3; V gene: TRBV10-2; D gene: .; CDR3 protein: CASKPEADTQYF; CDR3 DNA: TGCGCCAGCAAACCTGAAGCAGATACGCAGTATTTT
clone size: few; J gene: TRBJ2-5; V gene: TRBV4-1; D gene: TRBD2; CDR3 protein: CASSQDVGAGGKETQYF; CDR3 DNA: TGCGCCAGCAGCCAAGATGTGGGAGCGGGGGGTAAAGAGACCCAGTACTTC
clone size: .; J gene: TRBJ2-1; V gene: TRBV11-2; D gene: .; CDR3 protein: CASSWSSYNEGFF; CDR3 DNA: TGTGCCAGCAGCTGGTCCTCCTACAATGAGGGGTTCTTC
clone size: .; J gene: TRBJ2-2; V gene: TRBV14; D gene: .; CDR3 protein: CASSQITSTGELFF; CDR3 DNA: TGTGCCAGCAGCCAGATCACAAGCACCGGGGAGCTGTTTTTT
clone size: .; J gene: TRBJ2-3; V gene: TRBV7-9; D gene: TRBD1; CDR3 protein: CASSLSGTGGADTQYF; CDR3 DNA: TGTGCCAGCAGCTTAAGCGGGACAGGGGGGGCAGATACGCAGTATTTT
clone size: .; J gene: TRBJ2-2; V gene: TRBV6-5; D gene: TRBD2; CDR3 protein: CVSSPTSGRATGELFF; CDR3 DNA: TGTGTCAGCAGTCCTACTAGCGGGAGAGCCACCGGGGAGCTGTTTTTT
clone size: .; J gene: TRBJ2-1; V gene: TRBV6-6; D gene: .; CDR3 protein: CASSSRDRNEQFF; CDR3 DNA: TGTGCCAGCAGTAGTCGGGATCGGAATGAGCAGTTCTTC
clone size: .; J gene: TRBJ2-7; V gene: TRBV11-2; D gene: .; CDR3 protein: CASGTAMSSYERYF; CDR3 DNA: TGTGCCAGCGGCACAGCGATGAGCTCCTACGAGCGGTACTTC
clone size: .; J gene: TRBJ1-5; V gene: TRBV30; D gene: .; CDR3 protein: CAWSEGRASNQPQHF; CDR3 DNA: TGTGCCTGGAGCGAGGGTAGGGCTAGCAATCAGCCCCAGCATTTT
clone size: .; J gene: TRBJ2-7; V gene: TRBV6-5; D gene: TRBD1; CDR3 protein: CASSYSGTGSYEQYF; CDR3 DNA: TGTGCCAGCAGTTACTCCGGGACAGGCTCCTACGAGCAGTACTTC
clone size: .; J gene: TRBJ2-7; V gene: TRBV7-3; D gene: .; CDR3 protein: CASSTTAQSGEQYF; CDR3 DNA: TGTGCCAGCAGCACTACGGCACAGTCTGGGGAGCAGTACTTC